The 22 T cell receptor beta chains given below trace back to one sample, sequenced in a study of blood T cells in healthy people across ages. Through a sample-barcoded 5' primer and a J-beta primer mix, a second PCR was run for roughly 7 to 11 cycles. TCRdb reanalysed the 5' RACE reads using MiXCR and keeps one entry per CDR3 protein. Among 1.5 million to 2 million distinct CDR3 sequences listed, around 48% were seen once. Sample: blood. Every receptor here comes from a middle-aged woman in good health.

The rearrangement links TRBV20-1 to TRBJ2-5; 8 bases map to TRBD1. The CDR3 contains 15 residues. CDR1 and CDR2 (germline): DFQATT, SNEGSKA (reference sequence). Trimming cost V 7 bases and J 5 bases; bases outside gene matches: 15. CDR3 in amino acids: CSEVCPGTGAETQYF. The CDR3 DNA reads TGCAGTGAAGTGTGCCCCGGGACAGGTGCGGAGACCCAGTACTTC.

This clonotype has just one count. The genes are TRBV7-2 and TRBJ1-2, with a weak D call TRBD1 (6 bases). This CDR3 has 15 amino acids. Germline V gene data show CDR1 as SGHTA and CDR2 as FQGNSA. V was trimmed by 5 bases and J by 2 bases, leaving 15 bases between them. The CDR3 bases are TGTGCCAGCAGCCAGCCAGACAGGTCAAACTATGGCTACACCTTC. Amino acid sequence: CASSQPDRSNYGYTF.

The genes are TRBV12-5 and TRBJ2-1; D may be TRBD2 (6 bases). The CDR3 loop spans 14 amino acids. Germline assignment: CDR1 LGHNT and CDR2 FRNRAP. Trimming left V 6 bases short and J 2 bases short, with 11 bases between. CDR3 in amino acids: CASGLSGPYNEQFF. The CDR3 nucleotides read TGTGCTAGTGGCCTCAGCGGGCCCTACAATGAGCAGTTCTTC.

This clonotype was observed once. The chain couples TRBV20-1 to TRBJ2-1; the D call may be TRBD1 or TRBD2 (6 bases each). Per germline, CDR1 DFQATT and CDR2 SNEGSKA (reference sequence). This CDR3 has 16 amino acids. Trimming took off 0 bases at V and 8 bases at J, with 20 bases between the two ends. The CDR3 is CSARDYRRGAPDEQFF. In DNA form, the CDR3 reads TGCAGTGCTAGAGATTATAGAAGGGGGGCCCCCGATGAGCAGTTCTTC.

This clonotype has only a few counts. This chain joins TRBV29-1 and TRBJ2-3; either TRBD1 or TRBD2 may fit D (5 bases each). Germline CDR1 reads SQVTM; CDR2 reads ANQGSEA. V lost 5 bases to trimming and J lost 4 bases, with 10 bases between them. The CDR3 contains 12 residues. The CDR3 protein is CSVLMGADTQYF. CDR3 DNA: TGCAGCGTTCTCATGGGGGCAGATACGCAGTATTTT.

V usage is TRBV6-1 and J usage is TRBJ2-5; D is unclear. The J call may be faulty, since TRBJ2-7 better matches the DNA end. CDR1 and CDR2 (germline): MNHNS, SASEGT. The CDR3 loop spans 17 amino acids. CDR3 in DNA: TGTGCCAGCAGAGGTCTTCGAGCGAGTAATTCCCTTGACGAGCAGTACTTC. It codes for CASRGLRASNSLDEQYF.

This clonotype came up a few times. The chain has TRBV29-1 and TRBJ1-2; D may be TRBD1 (5 bases). Trimming cost V 3 bases and J 7 bases, with 12 bases left between them. The germline gives CDR1 SQVTM, CDR2 ANQGSEA. The CDR3 length is 12 residues. The CDR3 DNA reads as TGCAGCGTTGACGTAGGGGTCGGTGGCTACACCTTC. Protein sequence: CSVDVGVGGYTF.

This clonotype was seen only a few times. The rearrangement uses TRBV12-3 or TRBV12-4 and TRBJ1-2; weak D call: TRBD1 (5 bases). Trimming pared 8 bases from V and 1 base from J, leaving 14 bases between. This CDR3 spans 14 amino acids. The CDR3 reads CASARDSLNYGYTF. For the CDR3, the DNA is TGTGCCAGCGCCCGGGACTCCCTTAACTATGGCTACACCTTC.

This clonotype was observed a few times. This sequence joins TRBV5-1 and TRBJ1-2; D gene uncertain. The CDR3 loop spans 16 amino acids. Trimming took off 0 bases at V and 6 bases at J, with 18 bases between the two ends. Per germline, CDR1 SGHRS and CDR2 YFSETQ. For the CDR3, the DNA is TGCGCCAGCAGCTTGGCGAAGGGTACAGATTATCATGGCTACACCTTC. Translating gives CASSLAKGTDYHGYTF.

DNA for the CDR3: TGCAGCGTAAGGACAGGTGGCTACACCTTC. This translates into CSVRTGGYTF. This chain connects TRBV29-1 to TRBJ1-2, with TRBD1 matching 7 bases. The CDR3 extends over 10 amino acids. Germline V gene lookup returns CDR1 SQVTM and CDR2 ANQGSEA. J lost 7 bases, V lost 6 bases, and 2 bases had no gene match.

This clonotype has just a few counts. The V gene is TRBV7-2, the J gene TRBJ2-3; D may correspond to TRBD1 or TRBD2 (7 bases each). Germline assignment: CDR1 SGHTA and CDR2 FQGNSA. The CDR3 sequence is 16 residues long. Trimming removed 5 bases at V and 1 base at J, with 16 bases between. The CDR3 sequence: CASSRQGGAGTDTQYF. DNA for the CDR3: TGTGCCAGCAGCCGGCAGGGGGGGGCGGGCACAGATACGCAGTATTTT.

V gene TRBV4-3 combines with J gene TRBJ2-1, with a weak D call TRBD1 (5 bases). Per the germline V gene, CDR1 is LGHNA and CDR2 is YSLEER. The CDR3 is made up of 14 amino acids. Deletions cut 0 bases from V and 8 bases from J, with 11 bases between. CDR3: CASSQERGRDEQFF. CDR3 nucleotides: TGCGCCAGCAGCCAAGAAAGGGGCAGAGATGAGCAGTTCTTC.

The V call is TRBV20-1, the J call TRBJ2-4, with D tentatively TRBD2 (5 bases). The J call may not be correct, given that the DNA end is closer to TRBJ2-7. CDR1 and CDR2 (germline): DFQATT, SNEGSKA (reference sequence). This CDR3 region has 14 residues. CDR3 loop: CSASWAGGDYEQYF. CDR3 DNA sequence: TGCAGTGCTAGTTGGGCGGGCGGAGACTACGAGCAGTACTTC.

The gene calls are TRBV7-9 and TRBJ2-1; TRBD2 aligns across 11 bases. The germline gives CDR1 SEHNR, CDR2 FQNEAQ (reference sequence). The junction had 6 bases not matched to a gene; V was cut back by 8 bases and J by 3 bases. The CDR3 has 15 residues. This chain's CDR3 is CASLLAGGFYNEQFF. For the CDR3, the DNA is TGTGCCAGCCTCCTAGCGGGGGGATTCTACAATGAGCAGTTCTTC.

The rearrangement joins TRBV2 to TRBJ2-1; possible D gene TRBD1, 6 bases. CDR1 and CDR2 (germline): SNHLY, FYNNEI. This CDR3 is built from 15 residues. V gave up 6 bases and J gave up 5 bases, with 17 bases separating them. The CDR3 region is CASRTGGQMDNEQFF. The DNA for the CDR3 is TGTGCCAGCAGGACTGGAGGACAGATGGACAATGAGCAGTTCTTC.

This clonotype was counted only a few times. The chain joins TRBV7-2 to TRBJ1-2; a weak D match, TRBD1 (5 bases). The CDR3 runs to 13 residues. The V gene's germline CDR1 is SGHTA and CDR2 FQGNSA. Trimming cost V 5 bases and J 4 bases, with 11 bases left between them. The CDR3 is CASSTGQAYGYTF. The CDR3 nucleotides are TGTGCCAGCAGCACCGGACAAGCCTATGGCTACACCTTC.

The rearrangement links TRBV20-1 to TRBJ2-1; D not certain. CDR1 is DFQATT and CDR2 is SNEGSKA in the germline V gene (reference sequence). This CDR3 has 14 residues. V lost 1 base, J lost 4 bases, and 11 bases lay in between. CDR3 residues: CSARGLSRYNEQFF. CDR3 DNA sequence: TGCAGTGCTAGAGGCTTGTCCCGGTACAATGAGCAGTTCTTC.

The chain couples TRBV27 to TRBJ2-3, with 13 bases lining up with TRBD2. Germline V CDR1 and CDR2: MNHEY, SMNVEV (reference sequence). Trimming took 2 bases from V and 2 from J; bases not matched to a gene: 4. The CDR3 covers 17 residues. The CDR3 here is CASSLTSGGGFTDTQYF. DNA of the CDR3: TGTGCCAGCAGTTTAACTAGCGGGGGGGGATTCACAGATACGCAGTATTTT.

This chain connects TRBV7-2 to TRBJ2-7; D ambiguous. The CDR3 is 15 amino acids. V dropped 1 base and J dropped 0 bases, with 10 bases sitting between them. Germline CDR1 reads SGHTA; CDR2 reads FQGNSA. CDR3 amino acids: CASSLGAFGSYEQYF. In DNA form, the CDR3 reads TGTGCCAGCAGCTTAGGGGCTTTTGGCTCCTACGAGCAGTACTTC.

This clonotype appeared a few times. V usage is TRBV20-1 and J usage is TRBJ2-3; the D gene is possibly TRBD2 (7 bases). Per germline, CDR1 DFQATT and CDR2 SNEGSKA (reference sequence). The CDR3 is 14 residues long. Between the trimmed V and J ends, which lost 7 bases and 9 bases, there was a span of 23 bases. The CDR3 DNA sequence: TGCAGTGTTCCAATAGGGGGGGGCGAGTGGACGCAGTATTTT. Translating it yields CSVPIGGGEWTQYF.

A note on this clonotype: One end of the junction varies from germline; a read error may be responsible. This chain uses TRBV28 with TRBJ2-3; possibly TRBD2 for D (6 bases). The CDR3 is made up of 16 amino acids. CDR1 MDHEN and CDR2 SYDVKM come from the germline V gene. CDR3 loop: CASSSRDLAYTNTQYF. As DNA, the CDR3 is TGTGCCAGCAGTTCACGGGACTTGGCCTACACAAATACGCAGTATTTT.

In the case of this clonotype: One end of the junction varies from germline; a read error may be responsible. The chain links TRBV28 to TRBJ2-7, with D maybe TRBD1 (5 bases). The CDR3 loop spans 13 amino acids. Looked up from germline, CDR1 is MDHEN and CDR2 is SYDVKM. CDR3 coding DNA: TGTGCCAGCCTGCGTAGGGGCTCCTGCGAGCAGTACTTC. Its protein product is CASLRRGSCEQYF.